Listed here are 30 T cell receptor beta chains from one sample, sequenced in a study of cytomegalovirus exposure and HLA in healthy donors. The PCR used 60 Vbeta and 13 Jbeta primers. The repertoire was sequenced with immunoSEQ multiplex PCR; TCRdb's copy has only in-frame clones and lacks some. The sample records 140,000 or so clones, roughly a tenth being singletons. The sequenced material came from PBMCs. Every receptor here comes from a male donor in good health and CMV-seronegative.

This clone has only a few counts. Other DNA variants within this sample encode the same CDR3. The V call is TRBV9, the J call TRBJ2-7; TRBD1 might be the D (5 bases). Trimming took off 0 bases at V and 2 bases at J, with 9 bases between the two ends. The CDR3 consists of 14 residues. Per germline, CDR1 SGDLS and CDR2 YYNGEE. The CDR3 is CASSVDQGPYEQYF. The CDR3 DNA is TGTGCCAGCAGCGTAGATCAGGGTCCCTACGAGCAGTACTTC.

J is TRBJ2-5 and V is TRBV5-1; tentative D call: TRBD1 (6 bases). Per germline, CDR1 SGHRS and CDR2 YFSETQ. The CDR3 is 15 amino acids. The V gene lost 5 bases and the J gene lost 2 bases, with 16 bases spanning the gap. CDR3 loop: CASRETGLGQETQYF. The CDR3 DNA reads TGCGCCAGCAGGGAAACAGGGCTGGGGCAAGAGACCCAGTACTTC.

The chain is built from TRBV30 and TRBJ2-3; maybe TRBD1 (6 bases). Trimming stripped 2 bases from V and 0 bases from J, with 12 bases between. This CDR3 comprises 15 residues. Germline V CDR1 and CDR2: GTSNPN, SVGIG (reference sequence). Here the CDR3 reads CAWSLPGVSTDTQYF. The DNA for the CDR3 is TGTGCCTGGAGTCTCCCAGGGGTTAGCACAGATACGCAGTATTTT.

The rearrangement joins TRBV18 to TRBJ2-2; TRBD2 aligns across 10 bases. The CDR3 loop spans 16 amino acids. Germline V lookup: CDR1 KGHSH, CDR2 LQKENI. J lost 5 bases, V lost 2 bases, and 5 bases had no gene match. CDR3 DNA sequence: TGTGCCAGCTCACCATCGGCTAGCGGGGGAACCGGGGAGCTGTTTTTT. It codes for CASSPSASGGTGELFF.

The rearrangement uses TRBV5-1 and TRBJ2-3, with 8 bases fitting TRBD1. This CDR3 comprises 15 residues. CDR1 is SGHRS, CDR2 YFSETQ, per germline. Trimming removed 1 base from V and 2 bases from J; junction bases left unmatched: 3. CDR3 in amino acids: CASSLRQGITDTQYF. CDR3 in DNA: TGCGCCAGCAGCTTGAGACAGGGGATCACAGATACGCAGTATTTT.

The chain combines TRBV4-1 with TRBJ1-5, with 7 bases matching TRBD1. Losses at the gene ends were 1 base for V and 7 bases for J; bases not matched to a gene: 4. The V gene's germline CDR1 is MGHRA and CDR2 YSYEKL. This CDR3 contains 14 residues. DNA of the CDR3: TGCGCCAGCAGCCAAGGGACAGGCCCCCAGCCCCAGCATTTT. Translating it yields CASSQGTGPQPQHF.

This clone was recorded a few times. This chain joins TRBV4-3 and TRBJ2-7; 9 nucleotides match TRBD1. Germline assignment: CDR1 LGHNA and CDR2 YSLEER. J gave up 5 bases and V 0 bases, and 14 bases lay outside the gene matches. The length of the CDR3 is 18 residues. The CDR3 bases are TGCGCCAGCAGCCAAGACCTTTTCGACAGGGGGGTTCAGGACGAGCAGTACTTC. Protein: CASSQDLFDRGVQDEQYF.

The rearrangement uses TRBV2 and TRBJ1-5; 10 nucleotides line up with TRBD1. CDR3 length: 15 residues. From germline, CDR1 is SNHLY and CDR2 FYNNEI. V lost 5 bases to trimming and J lost 5 bases; unmatched junction nucleotides: 6. CDR3 sequence (DNA): TGTGCCAGCAGTCTTCGGACAGGGGGTGATCAGCCCCAGCATTTT. It codes for CASSLRTGGDQPQHF.

This clone has only a few counts. V usage is TRBV6-6 and J usage is TRBJ2-5, with 9 bases lining up with TRBD1. This CDR3 is 15 amino acids long. Germline trimming cut 2 bases from V and 5 bases from J; bases unmatched to any gene: 6. CDR1 is MNHNY, CDR2 SVGAGI, per germline (reference sequence). The CDR3 DNA is TGTGCCAGCAGTTACGGACAGGGGAAGTTCGAGACCCAGTACTTC. It encodes CASSYGQGKFETQYF.

The V call is TRBV27, the J call TRBJ2-2; D is unclear. Germline V lookup: CDR1 MNHEY, CDR2 SMNVEV (reference sequence). The CDR3 loop spans 14 amino acids. Trimming shortened V by 2 bases and J by 2 bases, and 6 bases separated the two germline ends. The CDR3 coding sequence is TGTGCCAGCAGTTTACGAGCCAACACCGGGGAGCTGTTTTTT. It encodes CASSLRANTGELFF.

The rearrangement links TRBV5-1 to TRBJ2-7; TRBD2 is a possible D gene (5 bases). Germline CDR1 and CDR2: SGHRS and YFSETQ. V was cut by 3 bases and J by 6 bases, with 19 bases left in between. The CDR3 has 15 residues. CDR3 coding DNA: TGCGCCAGCAGCTCTACTAGAGGGAAGATTGGCGAGCAGTACTTC. This translates into CASSSTRGKIGEQYF.

The chain links TRBV9 to TRBJ2-7, with TRBD1 identical over 7 bases. CDR1 is SGDLS and CDR2 is YYNGEE in the germline V gene. The junction had 4 bases not matched to a gene; V was cut back by 0 bases and J by 4 bases. This CDR3 is built from 14 residues. CDR3 nucleotides: TGTGCCAGCAGCGTAGGGCTCAGGGGGTACGAGCAGTACTTC. As protein: CASSVGLRGYEQYF.

J is TRBJ2-6 and V is TRBV28; D is perhaps TRBD1 (6 bases). The V end was cut by 6 bases, the J end by 4 bases, with 13 bases between. The CDR3 is 15 amino acids. Germline CDR1 is MDHEN and CDR2 is SYDVKM. CDR3: CASRKTGTGANVLTF. CDR3 sequence (DNA): TGTGCCAGCAGGAAAACAGGGACCGGGGCCAACGTCCTGACTTTC.

This clone has more than one count but fewer than ten. The chain recombines TRBV29-1 with TRBJ1-5; D uncertain. This CDR3 region has 14 residues. Trimming cost V 7 bases and J 6 bases, with 19 bases left between them. Germline CDR1 and CDR2: SQVTM and ANQGSEA. CDR3 nucleotide sequence: TGCAGCGCCCGTGACCCTAGGTTCTGTCAGCCCCAGCATTTT. It specifies CSARDPRFCQPQHF.

This clone was seen a few times. The rearrangement joins TRBV25-1 to TRBJ1-2; D remains unclear. The germline V gene encodes CDR1 MGHDK and CDR2 SYGVNS. The CDR3 sequence is 15 residues long. The V and J ends lost 0 bases and 8 bases respectively, with 16 bases between them. The CDR3 sequence: CASSEYNPGPGGYTF. The CDR3 region has the DNA TGTGCCAGCAGTGAATATAATCCTGGGCCGGGGGGCTACACCTTC.

This clone was seen more than once but under ten times. This rearrangement joins TRBV28 to TRBJ2-2; D gene uncertain. There are 16 residues in the CDR3. V lost 4 bases to trimming and J lost 1 base, with 13 bases between them. Per germline, CDR1 MDHEN and CDR2 SYDVKM. CDR3 nucleotide sequence: TGTGCCAGCAGTTCCGGAGACGCCAGGAACACCGGGGAGCTGTTTTTT. It yields the protein CASSSGDARNTGELFF.

This clone occurred a few times. The chain joins TRBV4-1 to TRBJ2-2; D possibly corresponds to TRBD2 (7 bases). V lost 0 bases and J 6 bases, leaving 14 bases between the germline ends. The CDR3 covers 16 residues. Germline V CDR1 and CDR2: MGHRA, YSYEKL. CDR3 in DNA: TGCGCCAGCAGCCAAGAGGGGCGGGGGCGGGCCGGGGAGCTGTTTTTT. It codes for CASSQEGRGRAGELFF.

CDR3 nucleotides: TGTGCCACCTCTGAGGGGGGGGGCCTGGCAACTAATGAAAAACTGTTTTTT. Amino acids: CATSEGGGLATNEKLFF. The chain couples TRBV2 to TRBJ1-4; D is possibly TRBD1 (6 bases). V was trimmed by 10 bases and J by 0 bases, leaving 21 bases between them. There are 17 residues in the CDR3. Germline values: CDR1 SNHLY, CDR2 FYNNEI.

This clone occurred a few times. The genes are TRBV25-1 and TRBJ2-7, with 8 nucleotides matching TRBD2. Germline V gene lookup returns CDR1 MGHDK and CDR2 SYGVNS. The CDR3 loop spans 14 amino acids. V dropped 5 bases and J dropped 7; count of bases not matched to a gene: 10. The CDR3: CASSKIAGGGEQYF. The CDR3 region has the DNA TGTGCCAGCAGTAAGATTGCGGGGGGAGGAGAGCAGTACTTC.

The chain couples TRBV5-1 to TRBJ2-5; 14 positions match TRBD2. CDR3 length: 18 amino acids. The ends lost 4 bases at V and 5 bases at J; junction bases unmatched: 13. Per germline, CDR1 SGHRS and CDR2 YFSETQ. The CDR3 nucleotides are TGCGCCAGCAGCGACGGACTAGCGGGGGGCCCGGCGGTGGAGACCCAGTACTTC. It specifies CASSDGLAGGPAVETQYF.

The chain carries TRBV29-1 and TRBJ2-3, with TRBD2 matching 10 bases. After removal of 4 bases from V and 2 bases from J, the junction contained 6 bases not matched to a gene. Germline V gene data show CDR1 as SQVTM and CDR2 as ANQGSEA. The CDR3 is 15 amino acids. The CDR3 region has the DNA TGCAGCGTTGGGCTAGCGGGGGCAGCCACAGATACGCAGTATTTT. This codes for CSVGLAGAATDTQYF.

This chain joins TRBV4-2 and TRBJ2-3; 10 bases line up with TRBD2. The V segment lost 5 bases and the J segment 1 base; nucleotides outside the gene matches: 12. The CDR3 is 18 amino acids. Germline CDR1 and CDR2: LGHNA and YNFKEQ. CDR3 sequence reads: CASSSTIPGTSGTDTQYF. The CDR3 bases are TGTGCCAGCAGCTCCACGATTCCTGGGACTAGCGGCACAGATACGCAGTATTTT.

This clone has a handful of counts. The sample holds other DNA sequences that translate to the same CDR3. The CDR3 is CASSPRGQETQYF. DNA of the CDR3: TGTGCCAGCAGCCCCAGGGGACAAGAGACCCAGTACTTC. V gene TRBV11-3 combines with J gene TRBJ2-5; TRBD1 is a possible D gene (6 bases). Trimming took 5 bases from V and 2 from J, leaving 9 bases between them. Germline CDR1 reads SGHNT; CDR2 reads YENEEA. The CDR3 is 13 residues long. The full variable domain, rest sourced from reference TRBV11-3 and TRBJ2-5, is EAGVVQSPRYKIIEKKQPVAFWCNPISGHNTLYWYLQNLGQGPELLIRYENEEAVDDSQLPKDRFSAERLKGVDSTLKIQPAELGDSAVYLCASSPRGQETQYFGPGTRLLVL.

The sample holds a few counts of this clone. The chain employs TRBV10-3 and TRBJ1-5; D uncertain. The CDR3 is 15 residues long. Germline V gene data show CDR1 as ENHRY and CDR2 as SYGVKD. V was pared by 0 bases and J by 5 bases, with 11 bases between. The CDR3 loop reads CAISESGGRDQPQHF. The CDR3 DNA follows: TGTGCCATCAGTGAGTCGGGAGGGCGAGATCAGCCCCAGCATTTT.

This clone occurred once. The chain uses TRBV5-4 and TRBJ2-7; 7 bases fit TRBD1. V dropped 3 bases and J dropped 4; count of bases not matched to a gene: 7. CDR3 length equals 14 residues. From germline, CDR1 is SGHNT and CDR2 YYREEE (reference sequence). The CDR3 region has the DNA TGTGCCAGCAGCTCAGGGGGAGTTCAGTACGAGCAGTACTTC. This codes for CASSSGGVQYEQYF. Looking up the rest from reference TRBV5-4 and TRBJ2-7 gives the full variable domain: ETGVTQSPTHLIKTRGQQVTLRCSSQSGHNTVSWYQQALGQGPQFIFQYYREEENGRGNFPPRFSGLQFPNYSSELNVNALELDDSALYLCASSSGGVQYEQYFGPGTRLTVT.

This clone was counted only a few times. The genes are TRBV2 and TRBJ1-4; TRBD1 might be the D (5 bases). Deletions cut 7 bases from V and 0 bases from J, with 12 bases between. The CDR3 is 15 residues long. Germline CDR1 and CDR2: SNHLY and FYNNEI. The CDR3 DNA follows: TGTGCCAGCAAACAGGATCTACCAACTAATGAAAAACTGTTTTTT. It encodes CASKQDLPTNEKLFF.

The V gene is TRBV7-8, the J gene TRBJ2-7; D might be TRBD1 (6 bases). The germline V gene has CDR1 SGHVS and CDR2 FQNEAQ. V lost 5 bases, J lost 2 bases, and 13 bases lay in between. The CDR3 covers 14 residues. CDR3 sequence (DNA): TGTGCCAGCAGCAACCCGGGGACAACCTACGAGCAGTACTTC. Translating it yields CASSNPGTTYEQYF.

This clone appeared a few times. The gene calls are TRBV5-6 and TRBJ1-2; D not resolved. The CDR3 length is 12 residues. CDR1 and CDR2 (germline): SGHDT, YYEEEE. The V gene lost 4 bases and the J gene lost 2 bases, with 6 bases spanning the gap. The CDR3 DNA is TGTGCCAGCAGCAAACAGAACTATGGCTACACCTTC. Translating gives CASSKQNYGYTF.

This sequence joins TRBV7-9 and TRBJ1-4; 7 positions match TRBD1. CDR3 size: 15 residues. With 3 bases clipped from V and 7 bases from J, the junction kept 8 bases outside the gene matches. Germline lookup yields CDR1 SEHNR and CDR2 FQNEAQ (reference sequence). The chain's CDR3 is CASSLTGPRGEKLFF. DNA of the CDR3: TGTGCCAGCAGCTTGACAGGGCCACGGGGTGAAAAACTGTTTTTT.

This clone was observed a handful of times. The gene calls are TRBV5-4 and TRBJ2-1; TRBD2 agrees at 7 bases. After removal of 2 bases from V and 9 bases from J, the junction contained 5 bases not matched to a gene. Germline V gene lookup returns CDR1 SGHNT and CDR2 YYREEE (reference sequence). The CDR3 is made up of 13 amino acids. CDR3 coding DNA: TGTGCCAGCAGCTTCGGGGCGGGAGTTGAGCAGTTCTTC. The encoded protein is CASSFGAGVEQFF. Full variable domain (outside the CDR3, taken from reference TRBV5-4 and TRBJ2-1): ETGVTQSPTHLIKTRGQQVTLRCSSQSGHNTVSWYQQALGQGPQFIFQYYREEENGRGNFPPRFSGLQFPNYSSELNVNALELDDSALYLCASSFGAGVEQFFGPGTRLTVL.